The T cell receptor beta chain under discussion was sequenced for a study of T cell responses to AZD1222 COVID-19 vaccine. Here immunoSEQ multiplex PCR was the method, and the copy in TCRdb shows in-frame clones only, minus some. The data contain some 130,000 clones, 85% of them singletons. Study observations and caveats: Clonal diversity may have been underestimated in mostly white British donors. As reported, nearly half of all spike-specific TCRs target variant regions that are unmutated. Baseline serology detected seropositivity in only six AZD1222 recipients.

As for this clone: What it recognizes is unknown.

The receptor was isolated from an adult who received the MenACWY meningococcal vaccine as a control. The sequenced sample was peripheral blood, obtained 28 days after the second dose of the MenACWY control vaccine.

For the CDR3, the DNA is TGCGCCAGCAGCTACGGTCCAGGTAGCTACGAGCAGTACTTC. It yields the protein CASSYGPGSYEQYF. This chain links TRBV5-1 with TRBJ2-7; D gene unclear. There are 14 residues in the CDR3. Trimming took 3 bases from V and 3 from J, leaving 13 bases between them. Germline V gene sequence: CDR1 SGHRS, CDR2 YFSETQ.